This T cell receptor beta chain was sequenced for a study of blood T cell repertoires in COVID-19 (TCRdb year 2020). Background on the whole study: The collaborator samples originated in the United States, Italy and Spain and spanned the acute and convalescent phases of COVID-19. The material from the prospective study consisted of cDNA or gDNA derived from T cells, B-cell-depleted T cells, or PBMCs. Deeply sampled blood TCRbeta repertoires from subjects exposed to, actively infected with, or recovered from COVID-19 were included in the dataset. The repertoires were released in a freely available public database intended as a resource for research on the immune response to SARS-CoV-2. The samples were drawn from two sources: the first 160 participants of the ongoing ImmuneRACE study, and 1,200 or so subjects contributed by 6 global collaborators. The sample metadata nearly always contained a de-identified subject ID, COVID-19 status, age in years and sex. Where available, HLA class I and class II types were taken from metadata supplied by the sample provider and were not determined by assay-based typing. What the work shows at the level of the full study, not this receptor alone: The quantity of clinical and demographic metadata differed by source and by participant and was supplied without curation.

A remark on this clone: What this receptor recognizes is not known. Nothing much larger sits one base from this clone, and base qualities are not available.

The immunoSEQ Assay, a bias-controlled multiplex PCR, was used to amplify TCRbeta CDR3 regions from genomic DNA. Turning to the authors' computational methods: The number of nucleated cells in each sample was estimated from the amplification of reference gene primers within the assay. To quantify the absolute abundance of each unique TCRbeta CDR3 rearrangement, sequence reads were collapsed and filtered. Productive Simpson clonality was computed per sample as the square root of Simpson's diversity index over productive rearrangements. TCRdb took this table from immuneACCESS and kept in-frame rearrangements with V and J called. Such tables lack part of the clones; where checked against another copy, unresolved V genes explain under half of the gap, and the rest is unexplained. Clonal size and the V and J genes are those of that table, whereas D and trimming came from the DNA. The sample table lists 200,000 or so clones, 88% of them with a count of one. The ten largest account for roughly a sixth of the sample.

One collaborating source in Seattle enrolled patients during active infection and followed them longitudinally through the course of disease. Collaborating institutions collected whole blood in K2EDTA tubes following their own protocols. For TCRbeta analysis, collaborators shipped samples in one of three forms: frozen whole blood, isolated PBMCs, or DNA extracted from either of those sample types. From its cysteine to its phenylalanine, the CDR3 spans 15 amino acids. CDR3 DNA only is kept here, 45 bases in frame from base 1. Trimming removed 0 bases from V and 4 bases from J, leaving 10 bases between the germline ends. The germline V gene encodes CDR1 MNHEY and CDR2 SVGAGI.

The V and J segments used are TRBV6-5 and TRBJ1-5, with the D gene not confidently named. This clonotype was sampled from a man aged 50-60 years with COVID-19, enrolled during active disease. The specimen sequenced was peripheral blood. The CDR3 sequence is CASSYSVRNNQPQHF. The bases read TGTGCCAGCAGTTACTCGGTCAGGAATAATCAGCCCCAGCATTTT.